These 17 T cell receptor beta chains share one sample of origin, sequenced in a study of cytomegalovirus exposure and HLA in healthy donors. The PCR employed 60 Vbeta primers together with 13 Jbeta primers. Assay used: immunoSEQ multiplex PCR; TCRdb lists only in-frame clones, some missing. The data hold fewer than 250,000 clones, with roughly 77% observed a single time. Sequencing used PBMCs. These receptors were obtained from a woman aged 50 to 60 in good health and CMV-seronegative.

The CDR3 spells CASSPRDRGGYGYTF. The CDR3 nucleotides are TGTGCCAGCTCACCGCGGGACAGGGGAGGCTATGGCTACACCTTC. V gene TRBV18 combines with J gene TRBJ1-2; TRBD1 matches at 10 bases. Germline trimming cut 3 bases from V and 4 bases from J; bases unmatched to any gene: 5. Germline assignment: CDR1 KGHSH and CDR2 LQKENI. The CDR3 covers 15 residues.

This clone was detected many times. The chain joins TRBV5-4 to TRBJ2-1; the D is unclear. The CDR3 has 13 amino acids. V gave up 4 bases and J gave up 7 bases, with 12 bases separating them. Germline V gene sequence: CDR1 SGHNT, CDR2 YYREEE (reference sequence). This chain's CDR3 is CASSQSYSNEQFF. DNA of the CDR3: TGTGCCAGCAGCCAATCCTACAGTAATGAGCAGTTCTTC.

J is TRBJ2-3 and V is TRBV7-8; 7 bases map to TRBD1. Per the germline V gene, CDR1 is SGHVS and CDR2 is FQNEAQ. The CDR3 runs 15 residues. With V trimmed by 5 bases and J by 1 base, 6 bases remained unmatched. This CDR3 is CASSLQDRRTDTQYF. CDR3 coding DNA: TGTGCCAGCAGCCTTCAGGACAGGCGCACAGATACGCAGTATTTT.

V is TRBV28 and J is TRBJ1-3; 10 positions match TRBD1. The junction had 6 bases not matched to a gene; V was cut back by 4 bases and J by 0 bases. CDR1 is MDHEN, CDR2 SYDVKM, per germline. This CDR3 region has 17 residues. The CDR3 DNA follows: TGTGCCAGCAGTTCTCCGGGACAGGGGAGCTCTGGAAACACCATATATTTT. Translated, it gives CASSSPGQGSSGNTIYF.

The genes are TRBV7-2 and TRBJ2-5; D possibly corresponds to TRBD2 (6 bases). The CDR3 sequence is 14 residues long. With 5 bases removed from V and 1 base from J, the gap between germline ends came to 11 bases. CDR1 is SGHTA, CDR2 FQGNSA, per germline. The CDR3 DNA reads as TGTGCCAGCAGCCTAGGACTATCCCAAGAGACCCAGTACTTC. Encoded protein: CASSLGLSQETQYF.

This chain uses TRBV7-2 with TRBJ1-1, with D unresolved. The CDR3 is 13 residues long. Germline V gene data show CDR1 as SGHTA and CDR2 as FQGNSA. Trimming took off 2 bases at V and 1 base at J, with 5 bases between the two ends. DNA of the CDR3: TGTGCCAGCAGCTTACGGTGGAACACTGAAGCTTTCTTT. Its translation is CASSLRWNTEAFF.

The chain links TRBV5-1 to TRBJ1-2; TRBD1 is a possible D gene (6 bases). Germline CDR1 and CDR2: SGHRS and YFSETQ. The CDR3 consists of 14 residues. V was trimmed by 0 bases and J by 2 bases, leaving 8 bases between them. The CDR3, as DNA: TGCGCCAGCAGCTTGGAGGGGGGGAACTATGGCTACACCTTC. It encodes CASSLEGGNYGYTF.

The rearrangement joins TRBV9 to TRBJ2-7, with a tentative D call TRBD2 (5 bases). V was shortened by 1 base and J by 3 bases, with 11 bases between the two germline ends. Germline V gives CDR1 SGDLS, CDR2 YYNGEE. This CDR3 contains 14 residues. CDR3 coding DNA: TGTGCCAGCAGCGTACGAGGAGGCGTCTACGAGCAGTACTTC. Translated: CASSVRGGVYEQYF.

The V call is TRBV10-3, the J call TRBJ2-2; 14 nucleotides align to TRBD2. The germline V gene has CDR1 ENHRY and CDR2 SYGVKD. This CDR3 comprises 17 residues. The junction had 4 bases not matched to a gene; V was cut back by 2 bases and J by 5 bases. CDR3 in DNA: TGTGCCATCAGTGAGGGGACTAGCGGGAGTGGGACCGGGGAGCTGTTTTTT. Protein: CAISEGTSGSGTGELFF.

The chain employs TRBV5-1 and TRBJ1-2; D uncertain. The CDR3 covers 16 residues. Germline V lookup: CDR1 SGHRS, CDR2 YFSETQ. Trimming took 0 bases from V and 0 from J, leaving 12 bases between them. The CDR3 DNA sequence: TGCGCCAGCAGCTTGGGGGGAGACGGAGCTAACTATGGCTACACCTTC. Amino acids: CASSLGGDGANYGYTF. Full variable domain (rest looked up from reference TRBV5-1 and TRBJ1-2): KAGVTQTPRYLIKTRGQQVTLSCSPISGHRSVSWYQQTPGQGLQFLFEYFSETQRNKGNFPGRFSGRQFSNSRSEMNVSTLELGDSALYLCASSLGGDGANYGYTFGSGTRLTVV.

The chain is built from TRBV29-1 and TRBJ2-7; D is possibly TRBD1 (6 bases). The V gene lost 4 bases and the J gene lost 6 bases, with 10 bases spanning the gap. Germline V gene data show CDR1 as SQVTM and CDR2 as ANQGSEA. This CDR3 is built from 11 residues. CDR3 residues: CSVGTAGEQYF. The CDR3 bases are TGCAGCGTTGGGACAGCCGGCGAGCAGTACTTC.

The chain recombines TRBV5-1 with TRBJ1-1; TRBD1 matches 7 bases. The J segment lost 5 bases and the V segment lost 0 bases, leaving 4 bases of the junction unmatched. This CDR3 spans 14 amino acids. The germline CDR1 and CDR2 sequences are SGHRS and YFSETQ. Written as DNA, the CDR3 is TGCGCCAGCAGCTTGGAGACAGGGAGTACTGAAGCTTTCTTT. It codes for CASSLETGSTEAFF.

This clone was seen more than once but under ten times. V and J are TRBV18 and TRBJ1-3, with 7 bases matching TRBD1. With V trimmed by 3 bases and J by 2 bases, 4 bases remained unmatched. The CDR3 is 15 amino acids. In germline, CDR1 is KGHSH, CDR2 LQKENI. CDR3 residues: CASSPSTGTGNTIYF. The CDR3 DNA follows: TGTGCCAGCTCACCCTCGACAGGGACTGGAAACACCATATATTTT.

The chain combines TRBV5-4 with TRBJ2-7, with D maybe TRBD2 (5 bases). CDR1 and CDR2 (germline): SGHNT, YYREEE (reference sequence). The CDR3 consists of 13 residues. V dropped 5 bases and J dropped 2 bases, with 11 bases sitting between them. DNA for the CDR3: TGTGCCAGCAGTTTCGGGGTAACCTACGAGCAGTACTTC. Amino acid sequence: CASSFGVTYEQYF.

V gene TRBV6-6 combines with J gene TRBJ1-2; TRBD1 is a possible D gene (6 bases). The CDR3 loop spans 13 amino acids. Germline V lookup: CDR1 MNHNY, CDR2 SVGAGI (reference sequence). V was clipped by 0 bases and J by 8 bases, with 10 bases between them. The CDR3 DNA reads TGTGCCAGCAGTTACTCGGGGACAAGCGGCTACACCTTC. Amino acid sequence: CASSYSGTSGYTF.

The gene calls are TRBV19 and TRBJ1-1; TRBD1 matches at 10 bases. Germline V gene data show CDR1 as LNHDA and CDR2 as SQIVND (reference sequence). The CDR3 has 15 residues. With 9 bases clipped from V and 1 base from J, the junction kept 8 bases outside the gene matches. CDR3: CASRDRGRGNTEAFF. Written as DNA, the CDR3 is TGTGCCAGCCGTGACAGGGGGCGCGGGAACACTGAAGCTTTCTTT. Combining the CDR3 with reference TRBV19 and TRBJ1-1 gives the whole variable domain DGGITQSPKYLFRKEGQNVTLSCEQNLNHDAMYWYRQDPGQGLRLIYYSQIVNDFQKGDIAEGYSVSREKKESFPLTVTSAQKNPTAFYLCASRDRGRGNTEAFFGQGTRLTVV.

This clone was counted only a few times. J is TRBJ2-1 and V is TRBV5-1; 9 bases are shared with TRBD1. Germline trimming cut 4 bases from V and 6 bases from J; bases unmatched to any gene: 11. The CDR3 has 16 amino acids. Per germline, CDR1 SGHRS and CDR2 YFSETQ. The CDR3 DNA follows: TGCGCCAGCAGCCCACCAATACCGGGACAGGGCAATGAGCAGTTCTTC. It codes for CASSPPIPGQGNEQFF.